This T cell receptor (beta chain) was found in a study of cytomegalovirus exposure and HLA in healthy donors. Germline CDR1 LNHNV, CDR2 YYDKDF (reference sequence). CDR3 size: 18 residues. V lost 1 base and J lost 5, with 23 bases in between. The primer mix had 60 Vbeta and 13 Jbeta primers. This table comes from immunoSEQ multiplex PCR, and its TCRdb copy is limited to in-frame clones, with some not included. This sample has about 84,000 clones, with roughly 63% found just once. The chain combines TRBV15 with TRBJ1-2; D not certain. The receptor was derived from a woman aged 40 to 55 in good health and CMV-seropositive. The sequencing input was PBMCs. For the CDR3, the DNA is TGTGCCACCAGCAGAGGTCTCGTCTCTAGCGGGCAGTCATATGGCTACACCTTC. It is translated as CATSRGLVSSGQSYGYTF.